Shown below are 22 T cell receptor beta chains from a single sample sequenced in a study of blood T cell repertoires in COVID-19. Clones were read by immunoSEQ multiplex PCR, and TCRdb kept only the in-frame ones, dropping some. The sample has around 80,000 clones; around four fifths are singletons. Sequencing used peripheral blood. The receptors derive from a human donor in a cohort sampled during active COVID-19.

This clone was found once. This chain uses TRBV4-1 with TRBJ2-2; no reliable D call. Deletions cut 0 bases from V and 5 bases from J, with 7 bases between. The CDR3 spans 14 residues. CDR1 and CDR2 from the germline V gene are MGHRA and YSYEKL. DNA of the CDR3: TGCGCCAGCAGCCAAGATGAGGAAACCGGGGAGCTGTTTTTT. It codes for CASSQDEETGELFF.

The V gene is TRBV6-1, the J gene TRBJ1-2, with no clear D. This CDR3 is built from 14 residues. Trimming cost V 0 bases and J 4 bases, with 9 bases left between them. The germline V gene has CDR1 MNHNS and CDR2 SASEGT. CDR3 in DNA: TGTGCCAGCAGTGAAGCGACATACCGCTATGGCTACACCTTC. Encoded protein: CASSEATYRYGYTF.

The rearrangement uses TRBV30 and TRBJ2-7; 10 positions agree with TRBD1. This CDR3 is built from 13 residues. J gave up 2 bases and V 5 bases, and 3 bases lay outside the gene matches. CDR1 and CDR2 (germline): GTSNPN, SVGIG (reference sequence). The DNA of the CDR3 is TGTGCCTGGGGGACAGGGGCTACCTACGAGCAGTACTTC. Translation gives CAWGTGATYEQYF.

The chain combines TRBV7-7 with TRBJ2-7; TRBD1 matches 9 bases. CDR3 length equals 13 residues. Looked up from germline, CDR1 is SSHAT and CDR2 is FNYEAQ (reference sequence). V shed 4 bases and J 6 bases; nucleotides not matched to a gene: 4. The CDR3 is CASSWTGESEQYF. In DNA form, the CDR3 reads TGTGCCAGCAGCTGGACAGGGGAGAGCGAGCAGTACTTC. Using reference TRBV7-7 and TRBJ2-7 for the parts outside the CDR3, the full variable domain is GAGVSQSPRYKVTKRGQDVTLRCDPISSHATLYWYQQALGQGPEFLTYFNYEAQPDKSGLPSDRFSAERPEGSISTLTIQRTEQRDSAMYRCASSWTGESEQYFGPGTRLTVT.

The gene calls are TRBV25-1 and TRBJ2-7; 7 bases are shared with TRBD2. The CDR3 is made up of 12 amino acids. V lost 6 bases to trimming and J lost 2 bases; unmatched junction nucleotides: 1. Germline values: CDR1 MGHDK, CDR2 SYGVNS. The chain's CDR3 is CASRGRAYEQYF. CDR3 coding DNA: TGTGCCAGCAGGGGGAGGGCCTACGAGCAGTACTTC.

This sequence joins TRBV27 and TRBJ2-7, with TRBD2 as a possible D gene (5 bases). Germline CDR1 reads MNHEY; CDR2 reads SMNVEV (reference sequence). The CDR3 contains 16 residues. V lost 5 bases and J 6 bases, leaving 23 bases between the germline ends. The CDR3 DNA is TGTGCCAGCAGTCCGCCCCCCAGGCTAGGAGGTGGCGAGCAGTACTTC. Translated, it gives CASSPPPRLGGGEQYF.

The chain combines TRBV10-3 with TRBJ2-7; D is possibly TRBD1 (6 bases). CDR1 ENHRY and CDR2 SYGVKD come from the germline V gene. V lost 0 bases and J 0 bases, leaving 12 bases between the germline ends. The CDR3 runs 16 residues. The chain's CDR3 is CAISESDRMSSYEQYF. As DNA, the CDR3 is TGTGCCATCAGTGAGTCTGACAGGATGAGCTCCTACGAGCAGTACTTC.

The chain joins TRBV19 to TRBJ2-1, with 15 bases identical to TRBD2. V was clipped by 7 bases and J by 6 bases; unmatched bases: 13. The CDR3 length is 18 residues. Germline CDR1 reads LNHDA; CDR2 reads SQIVND (reference sequence). CDR3 residues: CASTRDGVGLAGGNEQFF. DNA for the CDR3: TGTGCCAGTACCAGGGACGGCGTGGGACTAGCGGGAGGCAATGAGCAGTTCTTC.

The V gene is TRBV7-3, the J gene TRBJ2-1, with a tentative D call TRBD1 (6 bases). V was pared by 4 bases and J by 10 bases, with 14 bases between. Germline assignment: CDR1 SGHTA and CDR2 FQGTGA. The CDR3 extends over 13 amino acids. The CDR3 nucleotides read TGTGCCAGCAGCTCCCAAGGGGGTTACGAGCAGTTCTTC. Residues: CASSSQGGYEQFF. Drawing the rest from reference TRBV7-3 and TRBJ2-1, the complete variable domain is GAGVSQTPSNKVTEKGKYVELRCDPISGHTALYWYRQSLGQGPEFLIYFQGTGAADDSGLPNDRFFAVRPEGSVSTLKIQRTERGDSAVYLCASSSQGGYEQFFGPGTRLTVL.

CDR3 bases: TGTGCCAGCAGTTTATCTGGCCAGGGGGGCCCGACGACCCAGTACTTC. Encoded protein: CASSLSGQGGPTTQYF. The chain combines TRBV27 with TRBJ2-5, with D possibly being TRBD1 (7 bases). This CDR3 contains 16 residues. The germline V and J ends were trimmed by 0 bases and 7 bases, with 18 bases remaining between them. Germline V gene sequence: CDR1 MNHEY, CDR2 SMNVEV (reference sequence).

The rearrangement uses TRBV19 and TRBJ1-1, with D unclear. This CDR3 has 13 residues. CDR1 is LNHDA and CDR2 is SQIVND in the germline V gene (reference sequence). Trimming took off 4 bases at V and 2 bases at J, with 8 bases between the two ends. The CDR3 DNA sequence: TGTGCCAGTAGTACGACATATAACACTGAAGCTTTCTTT. Protein product: CASSTTYNTEAFF.

The rearrangement uses TRBV6-5 and TRBJ1-2, with no clear D. The CDR3 is made up of 11 amino acids. Per germline, CDR1 MNHEY and CDR2 SVGAGI. Trimming stripped 10 bases from V and 5 bases from J, with 11 bases between. The CDR3 bases are TGTGCCACCCGGGTGACTTATGGCTACACCTTC. Protein sequence: CATRVTYGYTF.

The chain is built from TRBV5-6 and TRBJ2-5; D gene ambiguous. Germline V gene lookup returns CDR1 SGHDT and CDR2 YYEEEE. This CDR3 contains 13 residues. V was trimmed by 4 bases and J by 1 base, leaving 8 bases between them. The DNA for the CDR3 is TGTGCCAGCAGCCCAGACTTCCAAGAGACCCAGTACTTC. This gives the protein CASSPDFQETQYF.

This rearrangement joins TRBV25-1 to TRBJ2-1; 7 positions match TRBD2. This CDR3 has 18 residues. J gave up 8 bases and V 6 bases, and 22 bases lay outside the gene matches. Germline-derived CDR1 and CDR2 are MGHDK and SYGVNS. The CDR3 sequence is CASSSNRQRDPLRDEQFF. CDR3 sequence (DNA): TGTGCCAGCAGCTCTAATCGGCAGCGGGACCCCCTTAGGGATGAGCAGTTCTTC.

V and J are TRBV5-1 and TRBJ1-1; possibly TRBD1 for D (5 bases). The CDR3 is made up of 15 amino acids. CDR1 SGHRS and CDR2 YFSETQ come from the germline V gene. V was clipped by 3 bases and J by 0 bases, with 12 bases between them. The CDR3 loop is CASSSTGTMNTEAFF. For the CDR3, the DNA is TGCGCCAGCAGCTCCACAGGAACCATGAACACTGAAGCTTTCTTT.

V usage is TRBV5-1 and J usage is TRBJ1-4; D unresolved. This CDR3 spans 12 amino acids. The V and J ends lost 4 bases and 10 bases respectively, with 11 bases between them. Germline lookup yields CDR1 SGHRS and CDR2 YFSETQ. The CDR3 reads CASSTGEGKLFF. The CDR3 DNA sequence: TGCGCCAGCAGCACCGGGGAGGGAAAACTGTTTTTT.

This clone has a handful of counts. V and J are TRBV5-1 and TRBJ2-7; TRBD2 might be the D (6 bases). The V end lost 4 bases, the J end lost 2 bases, and 16 bases lay between the germline ends. Germline CDR1 is SGHRS and CDR2 is YFSETQ. The CDR3 has 15 amino acids. The CDR3 region is CASSPAGRGPYEQYF. CDR3 DNA: TGCGCCAGCAGCCCGGCTGGGCGGGGTCCCTACGAGCAGTACTTC.

V is TRBV2 and J is TRBJ2-3; TRBD2 matches at 10 bases. Trimming cost V 0 bases and J 1 base; bases outside gene matches: 4. CDR1 and CDR2 (germline): SNHLY, FYNNEI. CDR3 length: 17 amino acids. CDR3 in amino acids: CASSEARLAGGTDTQYF. The CDR3 DNA reads TGTGCCAGCAGTGAAGCGCGGCTAGCGGGGGGCACAGATACGCAGTATTTT.

The chain carries TRBV19 and TRBJ1-1, with D possibly TRBD1 on 5 matching bases. The CDR3 loop spans 16 amino acids. Trimming stripped 7 bases from V and 0 bases from J, with 18 bases between. Germline V gene sequence: CDR1 LNHDA, CDR2 SQIVND (reference sequence). CDR3 amino acids: CASNLAGGLMNTEAFF. Here the CDR3 DNA reads TGTGCCAGTAACCTAGCGGGGGGGTTAATGAACACTGAAGCTTTCTTT. The variable domain in full, completed from reference TRBV19 and TRBJ1-1, reads DGGITQSPKYLFRKEGQNVTLSCEQNLNHDAMYWYRQDPGQGLRLIYYSQIVNDFQKGDIAEGYSVSREKKESFPLTVTSAQKNPTAFYLCASNLAGGLMNTEAFFGQGTRLTVV.

The J gene is TRBJ2-2, the V gene TRBV18; 13 bases are shared with TRBD2. Germline CDR1 reads KGHSH; CDR2 reads LQKENI. The CDR3 contains 16 residues. After removal of 3 bases from V and 4 bases from J, the junction contained 2 bases not matched to a gene. CDR3 coding DNA: TGTGCCAGCTCACCTGGACTAGCGGGAGTCACCGGGGAGCTGTTTTTT. As protein: CASSPGLAGVTGELFF.

J is TRBJ1-4 and V is TRBV5-1, with 9 nucleotides matching TRBD1. Germline CDR1 SGHRS, CDR2 YFSETQ. The CDR3 sequence is 15 residues long. V shed 3 bases and J 8 bases; nucleotides not matched to a gene: 8. This CDR3 is CASSWGDREDEKLFF. CDR3 coding DNA: TGCGCCAGCAGCTGGGGGGACAGGGAAGACGAAAAACTGTTTTTT.

CDR3: CASSKSGGPYNEQFF. The DNA of the CDR3 is TGCGCCAGCAGTAAATCAGGGGGCCCCTACAATGAGCAGTTCTTC. The chain uses TRBV10-2 and TRBJ2-1, with 8 bases that match TRBD1. This CDR3 has 15 amino acids. The V gene's germline CDR1 is WSHSY and CDR2 SAAADI. The trim removed 5 bases at V and 2 bases at J, leaving 5 bases unmatched.